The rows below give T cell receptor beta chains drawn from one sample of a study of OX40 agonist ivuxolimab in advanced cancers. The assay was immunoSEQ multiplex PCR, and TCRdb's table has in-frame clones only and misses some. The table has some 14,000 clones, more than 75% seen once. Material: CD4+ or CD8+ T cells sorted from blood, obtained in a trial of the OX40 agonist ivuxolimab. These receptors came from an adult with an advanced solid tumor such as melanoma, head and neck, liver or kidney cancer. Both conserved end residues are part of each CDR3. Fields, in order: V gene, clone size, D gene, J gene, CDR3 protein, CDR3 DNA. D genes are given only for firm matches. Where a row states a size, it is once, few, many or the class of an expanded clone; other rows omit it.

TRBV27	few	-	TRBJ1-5	CASSLMAYNQPQHF	TGTGCCAGCAGTTTAATGGCCTATAATCAGCCCCAGCATTTT
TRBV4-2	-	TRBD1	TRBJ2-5	CASSQPGGTGGEETQYF	TGTGCCAGCAGCCAACCGGGGGGGACAGGGGGCGAAGAGACCCAGTACTTC
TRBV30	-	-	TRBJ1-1	CAWSLLGGTEAFF	TGTGCCTGGAGTCTCCTGGGGGGCACTGAAGCTTTCTTT
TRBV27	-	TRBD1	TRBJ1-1	CASSLSGRGAEAFF	TGTGCCAGCAGTTTATCGGGCAGGGGGGCTGAAGCTTTCTTT
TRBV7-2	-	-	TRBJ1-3	CASSIALPGTISGNTIYF	TGTGCCAGCAGTATAGCACTACCTGGGACAATTTCTGGAAACACCATATATTTT
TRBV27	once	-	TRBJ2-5	CASSLPGSLETQYF	TGTGCCAGCAGTTTACCAGGGAGTTTAGAGACCCAGTACTTC
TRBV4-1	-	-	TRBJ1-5	CASSQEGSRERPQHF	TGCGCCAGCAGCCAAGAAGGTAGTAGAGAACGGCCCCAGCATTTT
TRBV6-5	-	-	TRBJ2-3	CASSYWQGADTQYF	TGTGCCAGCAGTTATTGGCAGGGCGCAGATACGCAGTATTTT
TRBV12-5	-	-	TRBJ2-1	CASGLGNNEQFF	TGTGCTAGTGGTTTGGGTAACAATGAGCAGTTCTTC
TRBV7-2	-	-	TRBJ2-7	CASSRTDTYEQYF	TGTGCCAGCAGCCGGACAGACACCTACGAGCAGTACTTC
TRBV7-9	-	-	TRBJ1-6	CASSQNTGNSPLHF	TGTGCCAGCAGCCAAAATACAGGGAACTCACCCCTCCACTTT
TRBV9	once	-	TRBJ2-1	CASSPFGGPNNEQFF	TGTGCCAGCAGCCCATTCGGGGGGCCCAACAATGAGCAGTTCTTC
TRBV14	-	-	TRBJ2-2	CASEDSTGELFF	TGTGCCAGCGAGGACAGTACCGGGGAGCTGTTTTTT
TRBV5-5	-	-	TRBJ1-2	CASSLVGTGPYGYTF	TGTGCCAGCAGCTTAGTAGGCACGGGACCCTATGGCTACACCTTC
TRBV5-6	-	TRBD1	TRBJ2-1	CASRHRQGRKEQFF	TGTGCCAGCAGACATAGACAGGGGAGGAAGGAGCAGTTCTTC